Below, 27 T cell receptor beta chains from the same sample are listed, as sequenced in a study of blood T cells in healthy people across ages. The second PCR ran roughly 6 to 11 cycles with a sample-barcoded 5' primer and J-beta primers. TCRdb reprocessed the 5' RACE reads via MiXCR and lists one record per CDR3 protein. Of around 870,000 distinct CDR3 sequences in the sample, around 26% are singletons; the top ten hold 17%. Sequencing was done on a sample of blood. The receptor source for this set is a woman older than 75 in good health.

About this clonotype: This sequence may be a read error, since a much larger clone differs from it by one base. CDR3 in DNA: TGTGCCAGCAATCTAGCGGGGGGACCAGATGCGGAGTATTTT. Amino acids: CASNLAGGPDAEYF. The rearrangement links TRBV12-3 or TRBV12-4 to TRBJ2-3, with 11 bases identical to TRBD2. J gave up 13 bases and V 7 bases, and 13 bases lay outside the gene matches. This CDR3 has 14 amino acids.

Notes on this clonotype: Compared with germline, one end of the junction differs, possibly owing to a read error. The genes are TRBV20-1 and TRBJ1-1; weak D call: TRBD1 (5 bases). The CDR3 covers 16 residues. Germline V CDR1 and CDR2: DFQATT, SNEGSKA (reference sequence). The CDR3 DNA reads as TGCAGTGCTAGAGGCCGGGGCTGGGCGATGAACACTGGAGCTTTCTTT. Residues: CSARGRGWAMNTGAFF.

Only one count was recorded for this clonotype. A junction boundary mismatches the germline segment, possibly from a read error. This chain links TRBV2 with TRBJ2-5; tentative D call: TRBD2 (6 bases). CDR1 is SNHLY and CDR2 is FYNNEI in the germline V gene. CDR3 length equals 14 residues. The CDR3 spells CAGSFGGSGETQYF. In DNA form, the CDR3 reads TGTGCCGGCAGTTTCGGGGGATCGGGGGAGACCCAGTACTTC.

This clonotype was observed once. Compared with germline, one end of the junction differs, possibly owing to a read error. The gene calls are TRBV6-2 or TRBV6-3 and TRBJ1-2, with 7 bases lining up with TRBD1. There are 13 residues in the CDR3. The V gene's germline CDR1 is MNHEY and CDR2 SVGEGT. DNA for the CDR3: TGTGCCAGCAGTGCCGGGACAGCCTATGGCTGCACCTTC. Encoded protein: CASSAGTAYGCTF.

J is TRBJ1-1 and V is TRBV12-3 or TRBV12-4; possible D gene TRBD1, 6 bases. Trimming removed 6 bases from V and 7 bases from J, with 18 bases in between. The CDR3 runs 14 residues. In nucleotides, the CDR3 is TGTGCCAGCAGGCAACAGGGCAAAGTTGGTGAAGCTTTCTTT. This sequence encodes CASRQQGKVGEAFF.

The rearrangement links TRBV18 to TRBJ1-4; maybe TRBD1 (6 bases). Germline V gives CDR1 KGHSH, CDR2 LQKENI. The CDR3 runs 16 residues. V shed 0 bases and J shed 8 bases, with 16 bases lying between them. The CDR3 is CASSPPNPGVREKLFF. CDR3 coding DNA: TGTGCCAGCTCACCACCGAACCCAGGGGTCCGAGAAAAACTGTTTTTT.

This clonotype was observed a handful of times. The gene calls are TRBV6-5 and TRBJ1-2, with D possibly being TRBD1 (5 bases). The germline V and J ends were trimmed by 5 bases and 5 bases, with 21 bases remaining between them. Per germline, CDR1 MNHEY and CDR2 SVGAGI. This CDR3 has 16 residues. CDR3 in DNA: TGTGCCAGCAGTAACCCCGACAGCCCTTCAGGGTATGGCTACACCTTC. Translating gives CASSNPDSPSGYGYTF.

Remarks on this clonotype: With a much larger clone just one base away, this may be a read error. The chain joins TRBV5-1 to TRBJ2-3; TRBD2 aligns across 16 bases. The CDR3 has 17 residues. Trimming at V came to 3 bases and at J to 4 bases, leaving 5 bases not matched to a gene. The germline gives CDR1 SGHRS, CDR2 YFSETQ. The CDR3 sequence: CASSSGTSGGAADTQYF. The CDR3 DNA reads as TGCGCCAGCAGCTCTGGGACTAGCGGGGGGGCCGCAGATACGCAGTATTTT.

This clonotype was seen repeatedly, ten times or more. The chain couples TRBV6-2 or TRBV6-3 to TRBJ2-3; D gene unclear. CDR1 MNHEY and CDR2 SVGEGT come from the germline V gene. This CDR3 contains 15 residues. V lost 6 bases, J lost 0 bases, and 13 bases lay in between. This chain's CDR3 is CASSPLGLSTDTQYF. CDR3 bases: TGTGCCAGCAGCCCCTTGGGCCTTAGCACAGATACGCAGTATTTT.

At least ten counts were recorded for this clonotype. The chain couples TRBV9 to TRBJ2-1; TRBD1 matches at 9 bases. The CDR3 sequence is 16 residues long. V dropped 0 bases and J dropped 1; count of bases not matched to a gene: 2. Germline V lookup: CDR1 SGDLS, CDR2 YYNGEE. Here the CDR3 DNA reads TGTGCCAGCAGCGTAGGAGGGACAGGGTCCTACAATGAGCAGTTCTTC. It translates to CASSVGGTGSYNEQFF.

The gene calls are TRBV7-8 and TRBJ1-4; D gene ambiguous. The CDR3 loop spans 15 amino acids. V lost 5 bases and J lost 8, with 18 bases in between. Germline CDR1 SGHVS, CDR2 FQNEAQ. CDR3 coding DNA: TGTGCCAGCAGCGTCGGACGTCGCAAAGGGGAAAAACTGTTTTTT. It is translated as CASSVGRRKGEKLFF.

This clonotype was observed a handful of times. V gene TRBV24-1 combines with J gene TRBJ1-2, with a weak D call TRBD1 (6 bases). This CDR3 contains 12 residues. Germline CDR1 reads KGHDR; CDR2 reads SFDVKD. With 7 bases removed from V and 6 bases from J, the gap between germline ends came to 11 bases. CDR3 loop: CATSQGRDGYTF. The CDR3 bases are TGTGCCACCAGCCAGGGGAGGGATGGCTACACCTTC.

This clonotype was observed at least ten times. This chain uses TRBV20-1 with TRBJ2-3, with D unresolved. Germline V gives CDR1 DFQATT, CDR2 SNEGSKA (reference sequence). Trimming stripped 0 bases from V and 5 bases from J, with 3 bases between. The CDR3 has 11 amino acids. In DNA form, the CDR3 reads TGCAGTGCTAGAGAGGGAGATACGCAGTATTTT. Its translation is CSAREGDTQYF.

Of note for this clonotype: This may be a read error, as it is one base from a much larger clone. The genes are TRBV6-4 and TRBJ2-1; 11 bases fit TRBD2. The CDR3 length is 16 residues. CDR1 and CDR2 (germline): MRHNA, SNTAGT. The CDR3 nucleotides read TGTGCCCGCAGGAAGACTAGCGGGGACTCCTACAATGAGCAGTTCTTC. Amino acids: CARRKTSGDSYNEQFF.

A note on this clonotype: It may be a read error: a sequence one base away is much more abundant. The rearrangement links TRBV20-1 to TRBJ2-5; perhaps TRBD1 as D (5 bases). This CDR3 contains 14 residues. Germline V gene sequence: CDR1 DFQATT, CDR2 SNEGSKA (reference sequence). This chain's CDR3 is CSARHPDKQGTQYF. CDR3 coding DNA: TGCAGTGCTAGGCACCCGGACAAGCAAGGGACCCAGTACTTC.

As for this clonotype: A clone one base away is much larger, so this may be a read error. The V call is TRBV6-2 or TRBV6-3, the J call TRBJ2-3; 8 bases are a match to TRBD1. The CDR3 spans 14 residues. The germline CDR1 and CDR2 sequences are MNHEY and SVGEGT. CDR3 coding DNA: TGTACCAGTAGACAGGGGACCAGCACAGATACGCAGTATTTT. Residues: CTSRQGTSTDTQYF.

This clonotype was seen a single time. One end of the junction does not line up with germline, which may come from a read error. J is TRBJ2-1 and V is TRBV6-6; 8 bases are shared with TRBD2. The CDR3 totals 13 residues. CDR1 and CDR2 from the germline V gene are MNHNY and SVGAGI (reference sequence). Here the CDR3 reads CASNGLAYNELYF. The CDR3 bases are TGTGCCAGCAACGGACTAGCCTACAATGAGCTGTACTTC.

This clonotype was seen many times. This chain connects TRBV10-3 to TRBJ2-5; possibly TRBD2 for D (7 bases). Germline-derived CDR1 and CDR2 are ENHRY and SYGVKD. Trimming removed 2 bases from V and 4 bases from J, with 8 bases in between. The CDR3 consists of 13 residues. Written as DNA, the CDR3 is TGTGCCATCAGTGAGGGGGGGGCAGAGACCCAGTACTTC. Its protein is CAISEGGAETQYF.

Comment on this clonotype: A single base separates this from a much larger clone, so it may be a read error. The V call is TRBV10-3, the J call TRBJ1-2; a weak D match, TRBD1 (6 bases). This CDR3 contains 16 residues. Trimming took off 3 bases at V and 4 bases at J, with 18 bases between the two ends. Germline-derived CDR1 and CDR2 are ENHRY and SYGVKD. This CDR3 reads CAISERGIGGSYGYTF. The CDR3 DNA reads TGTGCCATCAGTGAAAGAGGGATAGGGGGTAGCTATGGCTACACCTTC.

This clonotype was seen a handful of times. This could be a read error, since a much larger clone is one nucleotide away. The chain joins TRBV11-2 to TRBJ2-7, with D unresolved. The V and J ends lost 3 bases and 7 bases respectively, with 10 bases between them. The CDR3 covers 12 residues. The germline gives CDR1 SGHAT, CDR2 FQNNGV. The CDR3 sequence is CASSFLQNEQYF. The CDR3 DNA follows: TGTGCCAGCAGCTTTCTCCAAAATGAGCAGTACTTC.

As for this clonotype: Being one base from a much bigger clone, this may be a read error. V gene TRBV6-2 or TRBV6-3 combines with J gene TRBJ2-1; no clear D. The CDR3 contains 11 residues. The germline CDR1 and CDR2 sequences are MNHEY and SVGEGT. V was pared by 7 bases and J by 13 bases, with 14 bases between. The CDR3 region has the DNA TGTGCCAGCAATAAGGAAGAGACCCAGTTCTTC. Its translation is CASNKEETQFF.

This clonotype occurred many times. The chain links TRBV20-1 to TRBJ1-2, with D maybe TRBD1 (6 bases). Germline V gene sequence: CDR1 DFQATT, CDR2 SNEGSKA (reference sequence). Trimming removed 1 base from V and 4 bases from J, with 13 bases in between. This CDR3 spans 14 amino acids. CDR3 bases: TGCAGTGCTAGAGGGGGGGCAGAGGTCTATGGCTACACCTTC. This codes for CSARGGAEVYGYTF.

In the case of this clonotype: A read error may explain this, as a much larger clone is one base away. This chain uses TRBV20-1 with TRBJ2-7; D perhaps matches TRBD1 (7 bases). Germline-derived CDR1 and CDR2 are DFQATT and SNEGSKA (reference sequence). This CDR3 spans 15 amino acids. Deletions cut 5 bases from V and 7 bases from J, with 24 bases between. CDR3: CSASKSGTAGGEQYF. CDR3 bases: TGCAGTGCTTCTAAATCCGGGACGGCAGGGGGGGAGCAGTACTTC.

This CDR3 reads CSARDLGGGAGANVLTF. The CDR3 nucleotides read TGCAGTGCTAGAGATCTGGGCGGGGGTGCAGGGGCCAACGTCCTGACTTTC. The chain couples TRBV20-1 to TRBJ2-6; 7 bases map to TRBD2. CDR1 and CDR2 from the germline V gene are DFQATT and SNEGSKA (reference sequence). The trim removed 0 bases at V and 4 bases at J, leaving 9 bases unmatched. CDR3 length: 17 amino acids.

This chain links TRBV11-2 with TRBJ2-5; D remains unclear. Germline V lookup: CDR1 SGHAT, CDR2 FQNNGV. The CDR3 is made up of 14 amino acids. V was trimmed by 5 bases and J by 1 base, leaving 11 bases between them. CDR3 amino acids: CASSVTVVQETQYF. The CDR3 DNA sequence: TGTGCCAGCAGCGTTACAGTAGTCCAAGAGACCCAGTACTTC.

This clonotype was seen once. J is TRBJ1-6 and V is TRBV10-2; no definite D call. The CDR3 spans 17 residues. Germline V gene sequence: CDR1 WSHSY, CDR2 SAAADI. In DNA form, the CDR3 reads TGCGCATCACTTAACTCGGGTCAGAGCTCCTATAATTCACCCCTCCACTTT. Its protein is CASLNSGQSSYNSPLHF.

This clonotype was counted ten times or more. This chain joins TRBV12-3 or TRBV12-4 and TRBJ2-2, with D perhaps TRBD2 (5 bases). The CDR3 contains 16 residues. Trimming stripped 5 bases from V and 0 bases from J, with 13 bases between. The DNA for the CDR3 is TGTGCCAGCAGTCCCCGGGGTGGGTCGAACACCGGGGAGCTGTTTTTT. This sequence encodes CASSPRGGSNTGELFF.